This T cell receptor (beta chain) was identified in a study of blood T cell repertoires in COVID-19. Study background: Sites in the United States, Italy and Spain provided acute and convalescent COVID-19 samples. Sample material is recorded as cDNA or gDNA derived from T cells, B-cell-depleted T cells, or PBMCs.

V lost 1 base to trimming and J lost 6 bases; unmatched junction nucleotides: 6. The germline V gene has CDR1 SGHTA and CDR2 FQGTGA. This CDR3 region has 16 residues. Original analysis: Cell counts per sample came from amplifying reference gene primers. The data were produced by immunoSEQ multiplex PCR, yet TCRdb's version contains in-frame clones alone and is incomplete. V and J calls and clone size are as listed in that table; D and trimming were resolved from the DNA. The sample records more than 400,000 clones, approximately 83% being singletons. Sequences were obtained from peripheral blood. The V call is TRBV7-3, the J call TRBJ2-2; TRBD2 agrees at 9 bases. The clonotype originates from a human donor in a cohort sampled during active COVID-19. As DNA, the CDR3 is TGTGCCAGCAGCTTAATGGTTAGCGGGAGCGCCGGGGAGCTGTTTTTT. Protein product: CASSLMVSGSAGELFF.